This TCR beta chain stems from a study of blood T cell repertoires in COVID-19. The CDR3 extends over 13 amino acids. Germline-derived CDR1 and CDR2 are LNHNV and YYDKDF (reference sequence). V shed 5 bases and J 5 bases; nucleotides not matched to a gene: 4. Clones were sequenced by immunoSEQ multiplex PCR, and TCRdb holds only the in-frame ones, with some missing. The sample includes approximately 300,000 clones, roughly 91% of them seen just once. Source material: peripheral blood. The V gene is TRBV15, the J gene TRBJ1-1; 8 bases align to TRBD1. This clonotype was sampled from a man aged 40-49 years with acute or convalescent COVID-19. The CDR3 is CATSDYRGTEAFF. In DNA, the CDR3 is TGTGCCACCAGCGATTACAGGGGGACTGAAGCTTTCTTT.